The rows below give T cell receptor beta chains drawn from one sample of a study of T-cell reconstitution after alpha-beta-depleted transplantation in children. TCRdb passed the PCR reads through MiXCR, listing each CDR3 protein once. The sample lists around 530,000 distinct CDR3 sequences, less than 35% occurring once. The sample here was PBMCs from the stem cell graft donor, taken from the stem cell graft. Receptor source: a human donor who donated a stem cell graft to a child with aplastic anemia. Each CDR3 is given with its conserved first and last residue. Fields, in order: J gene, CDR3 length, clone size, D gene, V gene, CDR3 protein, CDR3 DNA. D genes are given only for firm matches. Only some rows state a clone size, as once, few, many or a class for expanded clones.

TRBJ1-1 | 13 | few | - | TRBV6-1 | CASSEQEVTEAFF | TGTGCCAGCAGTGAACAGGAGGTCACTGAAGCTTTCTTT
TRBJ2-1 | 14 | few | TRBD1 | TRBV6-1 | CASSPGQWRNEQFF | TGTGCCAGCAGTCCGGGACAGTGGAGGAATGAGCAGTTCTTC
TRBJ2-2 | 15 | - | - | TRBV5-1 | CASSFTAGNTGELFF | TGCGCCAGCAGCTTTACGGCGGGAAACACCGGGGAGCTGTTTTTT
TRBJ2-5 | 13 | few | TRBD1 | TRBV2 | CASTRDRSETQYF | TGTGCCAGCACCCGGGACAGATCAGAGACCCAGTACTTC
TRBJ1-5 | 14 | - | - | TRBV20-1 | CSAPDRYSNQPQHF | TGCAGTGCTCCAGACAGGTATAGCAATCAGCCCCAGCATTTT
TRBJ2-3 | 16 | - | TRBD2 | TRBV27 | CASSGTSGRLTDTQYF | TGTGCCAGCAGCGGCACTAGCGGGAGATTGACAGATACGCAGTATTTT
TRBJ1-4 | 15 | few | TRBD1 | TRBV12-3/TRBV12-4 | CASSFGTGFNEKLFF | TGTGCCAGCAGTTTCGGGACAGGGTTTAATGAAAAACTGTTTTTT
TRBJ2-3 | 16 | - | TRBD2 | TRBV11-2 | CASRPIAGRSTDTQYF | TGTGCCAGCAGACCAATAGCGGGAAGGAGCACAGATACGCAGTATTTT
TRBJ2-3 | 12 | - | - | TRBV20-1 | CSARTQSDTQYF | TGCAGTGCCCGCACCCAATCAGATACGCAGTATTTT
TRBJ2-4 | 15 | - | - | TRBV18 | CASSPPELAKNIQYF | TGTGCCAGCTCACCACCAGAACTAGCCAAAAACATTCAGTACTTC
TRBJ2-1 | 12 | - | TRBD1 | TRBV29-1 | CSVDDRGNEQFF | TGCAGCGTTGACGACAGGGGGAATGAGCAGTTCTTC
TRBJ2-1 | 16 | once | - | TRBV27 | CASSLRRDPTYNEQFF | TGTGCCAGCAGTTTAAGGCGGGACCCAACATACAATGAGCAGTTCTTC
TRBJ2-6 | 17 | - | - | TRBV9 | CASSADISLSGANVLTF | TGTGCCAGCAGCGCTGACATAAGCCTGTCTGGGGCCAACGTCCTGACTTTC
TRBJ2-1 | 14 | - | - | TRBV20-1 | CSAPRAGLYNEQFF | TGCAGTGCTCCGAGGGCAGGTCTCTACAATGAGCAGTTCTTC
TRBJ1-5 | 14 | - | - | TRBV18 | CASSLWTDNQPQHF | TGTGCCAGCTCACTATGGACGGACAATCAGCCCCAGCATTTT
TRBJ1-1 | 16 | few | - | TRBV20-1 | CSARDPRGRINTEAFF | TGCAGTGCTAGGGATCCCCGAGGGCGGATTAACACTGAAGCTTTCTTT
TRBJ2-2 | 18 | - | TRBD2 | TRBV5-1 | CASSLAGTSGEGTGELFF | TGCGCCAGCAGCTTGGCCGGGACTAGCGGGGAAGGCACCGGGGAGCTGTTTTTT
TRBJ2-1 | 14 | - | - | TRBV29-1 | CSVEAESSYNEQFF | TGCAGCGTTGAGGCGGAGAGCTCCTACAATGAGCAGTTCTTC
TRBJ2-1 | 16 | - | TRBD2 | TRBV20-1 | CSARDRRLAALSRQFF | TGCAGTGCTAGAGACCGCCGACTAGCGGCACTCTCAAGGCAGTTCTTC
TRBJ2-1 | 13 | few | TRBD2 | TRBV29-1 | CSVSRAGVGEQFF | TGCAGCGTTTCAAGGGCGGGAGTGGGTGAGCAGTTCTTC
TRBJ1-3 | 14 | - | - | TRBV19 | CASTNIGTGNTIYF | TGTGCCAGCACAAATATCGGGACTGGAAACACCATATATTTT
TRBJ2-1 | 16 | - | - | TRBV7-2 | CASSLQWGGLYNEQFF | TGTGCCAGCAGCTTACAATGGGGAGGCCTATACAATGAGCAGTTCTTC
TRBJ1-1 | 14 | - | - | TRBV5-1 | CASSLRGDSPEAFF | TGCGCCAGCAGCTTGAGGGGGGACTCTCCTGAAGCTTTCTTT
TRBJ1-1 | 13 | few | - | TRBV5-1 | CASSLRMETEAFF | TGCGCCAGCAGCTTGAGGATGGAGACTGAAGCTTTCTTT
TRBJ2-7 | 15 | - | TRBD1 | TRBV19 | CASSNRDSRYYEQYF | TGTGCCAGTAGTAACCGGGACAGTAGATACTACGAGCAGTACTTC
TRBJ2-1 | 16 | - | - | TRBV6-5 | CASSYNSTHPLNEQFF | TGTGCCAGCAGCTACAATAGCACCCACCCTCTCAATGAGCAGTTCTTC
TRBJ2-1 | 16 | few | - | TRBV12-3/TRBV12-4 | CASSSSLGDSYNEQFF | TGTGCCAGCAGCTCATCCCTCGGGGACTCCTACAATGAGCAGTTCTTC
TRBJ1-3 | 15 | - | - | TRBV30 | CAWSVGGKAGTTIYF | TGTGCCTGGAGTGTTGGGGGCAAAGCTGGAACCACCATATATTTT
TRBJ2-5 | 18 | - | - | TRBV10-3 | CAISGAPFSQTLQETQYF | TGTGCCATCAGCGGGGCCCCTTTTTCGCAGACTCTTCAGGAGACCCAGTACTTC
TRBJ1-5 | 15 | - | TRBD1 | TRBV7-2 | CASSSEGAAVRPQHF | TGTGCCAGCAGCTCGGAGGGGGCGGCGGTACGGCCCCAGCATTTT
TRBJ2-7 | 12 | few | TRBD2 | TRBV7-2 | CASSFRGGEQYF | TGTGCCAGCAGCTTCCGCGGGGGCGAGCAGTACTTC
TRBJ1-5 | 15 | - | - | TRBV11-2 | CASSLDLSHNQPQHF | TGTGCCAGCAGCTTAGATCTCAGCCACAATCAGCCCCAGCATTTT
TRBJ2-6 | 22 | few | TRBD2 | TRBV6-2/TRBV6-3 | CASSYSPNPKLAGGPGANVLTF | TGTGCCAGCAGTTACTCCCCAAATCCCAAACTAGCGGGAGGGCCTGGGGCCAACGTCCTGACTTTC
TRBJ2-3 | 12 | few | - | TRBV30 | CAWGQLTDTQYF | TGTGCCTGGGGACAGTTAACAGATACGCAGTATTTT
TRBJ2-5 | 15 | - | TRBD1 | TRBV5-1 | CASSLDQGAGGTQYF | TGCGCCAGCAGCTTGGATCAGGGGGCCGGGGGGACCCAGTACTTC
TRBJ1-2 | 13 | many | - | TRBV7-2 | CASSWDGLGGYTF | TGTGCCAGCAGCTGGGACGGTCTCGGAGGCTACACCTTC
TRBJ2-7 | 15 | few | TRBD1 | TRBV6-5 | CASSPRTGGLNEQYF | TGTGCCAGCAGTCCCCGGACAGGGGGCTTGAACGAGCAGTACTTC
TRBJ2-7 | 17 | few | TRBD2 | TRBV5-1 | CASSLVASSGKGYEQYF | TGCGCCAGCAGCTTGGTTGCTTCTAGCGGGAAGGGTTACGAGCAGTACTTC
TRBJ2-1 | 14 | few | TRBD1 | TRBV5-1 | CASSLGAGGDEQFF | TGCGCCAGCAGCTTGGGGGCAGGGGGCGATGAGCAGTTCTTC
TRBJ2-3 | 13 | few | - | TRBV12-3/TRBV12-4 | CASSFWGPDTQYF | TGTGCCAGCAGTTTCTGGGGACCAGATACGCAGTATTTT
TRBJ1-1 | 13 | few | - | TRBV29-1 | CSVGRRVNTEAFF | TGCAGCGTTGGCCGCAGGGTGAACACTGAAGCTTTCTTT
TRBJ2-5 | 15 | few | TRBD2 | TRBV29-1 | CSVDLASGYQETQYF | TGCAGCGTTGATCTGGCTAGCGGATACCAAGAGACCCAGTACTTC
TRBJ2-2 | 18 | - | TRBD2 | TRBV3-1 | CASSQWGLADQNTGELFF | TGTGCCAGCAGCCAATGGGGACTAGCGGACCAGAACACCGGGGAGCTGTTTTTT
TRBJ2-3 | 18 | few | TRBD2 | TRBV3-1 | CASSPDRTSGVNTDTQYF | TGTGCCAGCAGCCCCGACCGGACTAGCGGGGTCAACACAGATACGCAGTATTTT
TRBJ1-5 | 14 | - | TRBD1 | TRBV27 | CASMGQGRNQPQHF | TGTGCCAGCATGGGACAGGGTCGCAATCAGCCCCAGCATTTT
TRBJ1-1 | 16 | - | TRBD1 | TRBV29-1 | CSVEDLTGFRNTEAFF | TGCAGCGTTGAAGATCTGACAGGGTTTAGGAACACTGAAGCTTTCTTT
TRBJ2-1 | 14 | few | TRBD2 | TRBV6-2/TRBV6-3 | CASSWGGRAYEQFF | TGTGCCAGCAGTTGGGGCGGGAGGGCCTATGAGCAGTTCTTC
TRBJ2-5 | 15 | - | - | TRBV12-3/TRBV12-4 | CASSPGASYQETQYF | TGTGCCAGCAGCCCCGGGGCTAGCTACCAAGAGACCCAGTACTTC
TRBJ1-1 | 14 | - | - | TRBV5-1 | CASSLAQGVDEAFF | TGCGCCAGCAGCTTGGCACAGGGAGTGGATGAAGCTTTCTTT
TRBJ2-3 | 12 | - | - | TRBV6-2/TRBV6-3 | CASSYLGDTQYF | TGTGCCAGCAGTTATCTAGGGGATACGCAGTATTTT
TRBJ2-1 | 16 | few | TRBD2 | TRBV20-1 | CSAREPSSGLASEQFF | TGCAGTGCTAGAGAGCCCTCCTCGGGACTAGCAAGTGAGCAGTTCTTC
TRBJ1-5 | 15 | - | - | TRBV6-1 | CASSGDFTGIQPQHF | TGTGCCAGCAGTGGGGATTTTACAGGGATTCAGCCCCAGCATTTT
TRBJ2-1 | 16 | few | TRBD1 | TRBV18 | CASSPDGDRVLSEQFF | TGTGCCAGCTCACCTGACGGTGACAGGGTTTTGAGTGAGCAGTTCTTC
TRBJ2-1 | 15 | few | - | TRBV12-3/TRBV12-4 | CASSLSNSFYNEQFF | TGTGCCAGCAGTTTAAGTAACAGTTTCTACAATGAGCAGTTCTTC
TRBJ2-3 | 14 | - | - | TRBV7-9 | CASTVADYTDTQYF | TGTGCCAGCACGGTGGCGGATTACACAGATACGCAGTATTTT
TRBJ2-3 | 18 | - | TRBD2 | TRBV11-2 | CARGRSGRSKYSTDTQYF | TGTGCCAGAGGTCGTAGCGGGAGGTCCAAATATAGCACAGATACGCAGTATTTT
TRBJ2-1 | 15 | - | - | TRBV20-1 | CSAITDGSSYNEQFF | TGCAGTGCCATCACGGACGGCAGCTCCTACAATGAGCAGTTCTTC